This T cell receptor (beta chain) was observed in a study of T cells after yellow fever vaccination. The CDR3 extends over 11 amino acids. Germline V gene data show CDR1 as LGHNT and CDR2 as FRNRAP. Trimming removed 1 base at V and 5 bases at J, with 0 bases between. This clonotype was detected only a few times. TCRdb re-called the 5' RACE reads through MiXCR, storing one row per CDR3 protein. This table has around 40,000 distinct CDR3 sequences, roughly 7.1% appearing once. Study-level results: The study re-detected most primary-vaccination clones after the booster (roughly 95% CD4, approximately 88% CD8).

V and J are TRBV12-5 and TRBJ2-1; D unclear. The clonotype originates from a man younger than 40 who received the YFV17D yellow fever vaccine. The specimen comprised CD8+ T cells not binding an NS4B(214-222) dextramer, sorted from PBMCs, sampled 45 days after the yellow fever booster vaccination. This chain's CDR3 is CASGLDNEQFF. The CDR3 coding sequence is TGTGCTAGTGGTTTGGACAATGAGCAGTTCTTC.